The 6 T cell receptor beta chains below were found in one sample sequenced in a study of regulatory dendritic cells for organ transplantation. Libraries were prepared by immunoSEQ multiplex PCR; TCRdb keeps only in-frame clonotypes and omits some of them. The top ten hold approximately 0.11% of the sample, which has fewer than 40,000 clones, 85% to 95% seen once. The sequencing input was naive CD8+ T cells from blood. Described subset: CD45RA+ naive T cells. The receptors were sampled from a human donor in good health.

This sequence joins TRBV5-5 and TRBJ2-1, with unresolved D. The CDR3 runs to 13 residues. V gave up 0 bases and J gave up 4 bases, with 5 bases separating them. Germline CDR1 and CDR2: SGHKS and YYEKEE (reference sequence). The CDR3 coding sequence is TGTGCCAGCAGCTTGGTTAGGTACAATGAGCAGTTCTTC. This sequence encodes CASSLVRYNEQFF.

This rearrangement joins TRBV9 to TRBJ1-1; D unresolved. The V gene's germline CDR1 is SGDLS and CDR2 YYNGEE. Trimming removed 0 bases at V and 3 bases at J, with 3 bases between. The CDR3 has 12 residues. The CDR3 DNA sequence: TGTGCCAGCAGCGTAGACGACACTGAAGCTTTCTTT. Translation: CASSVDDTEAFF.

CDR3 bases: TGTGCCAGCAGCTTGGGGTACACCGGGGAGCTGTTTTTT. Translation: CASSLGYTGELFF. The chain couples TRBV7-9 to TRBJ2-2; D uncertain. CDR1 and CDR2 from the germline V gene are SEHNR and FQNEAQ (reference sequence). The CDR3 totals 13 residues. Deletions cut 3 bases from V and 3 bases from J, with 5 bases between.

The chain employs TRBV6-6 and TRBJ2-7, with D tentatively TRBD1 or TRBD2 (5 bases each). Germline CDR1 reads MNHNY; CDR2 reads SVGAGI (reference sequence). The CDR3 sequence is 15 residues long. Trimming took 3 bases from V and 1 from J, leaving 13 bases between them. The CDR3 loop is CASSYSGTESYEQYF. The DNA for the CDR3 is TGTGCCAGCAGTTATTCCGGGACGGAGTCCTACGAGCAGTACTTC.

V and J are TRBV5-6 and TRBJ2-4; D possibly uses TRBD1 or TRBD2 (6 bases each). Germline-derived CDR1 and CDR2 are SGHDT and YYEEEE. V was trimmed by 1 base and J by 1 base, leaving 12 bases between them. The CDR3 totals 16 residues. CDR3 amino acids: CASSLRGGLAKNIQYF. The CDR3 coding sequence is TGTGCCAGCAGCTTGCGAGGGGGACTGGCCAAAAACATTCAGTACTTC.

The gene calls are TRBV29-1 and TRBJ1-4, with no clear D. There are 11 residues in the CDR3. Germline values: CDR1 SQVTM, CDR2 ANQGSEA. Trimming stripped 6 bases from V and 8 bases from J, with 10 bases between. The CDR3 here is CSVDTEEKLFF. CDR3 sequence (DNA): TGCAGCGTCGATACTGAAGAAAAACTGTTTTTT. The full variable domain, its missing parts supplied by reference TRBV29-1 and TRBJ1-4, is SAVISQKPSRDICQRGTSLTIQCQVDSQVTMMFWYRQQPGQSLTLIATANQGSEATYESGFVIDKFPISRPNLTFSTLTVSNMSPEDSSIYLCSVDTEEKLFFGSGTQLSVL.